This T cell receptor beta chain derives from a study of OX40 agonist ivuxolimab in advanced cancers. At the level of the study: Each dose-escalation patient presented with hepatocellular carcinoma, melanoma, renal cell or head and neck cancer. Prior therapy, whether anti-PD-1, anti-PD-L1 or anti-CTLA-4, was allowed, and 40% had some.

Sequencing was performed with immunoSEQ multiplex PCR; in TCRdb, only in-frame clones are kept and a portion is missing. The sample lists tens of thousands of clones; approximately 78% were seen once. Patients had blood sampled at baseline and again on cycle 4 day 1 and cycle 7 day 1. As regards this clone: The antigen is undetermined.

Study results and caveats: Low levels of normalized T-cell clonal expansion also appeared in some nonresponders.

Sequences were derived from CD4+ or CD8+ T cells sorted from blood, sampled in a trial of the OX40 agonist ivuxolimab. The TCR sequence derives from an adult with an advanced solid tumor such as melanoma, head and neck, liver or kidney cancer.

CDR3 residues: CAWSQTTAVSPQREQFF. CDR3 DNA sequence: TGTGCCTGGAGCCAAACGACTGCGGTTTCCCCACAGAGGGAGCAGTTCTTC. The chain has TRBV30 and TRBJ2-1; no reliable D call. CDR3 length equals 17 residues. The V gene's germline CDR1 is GTSNPN and CDR2 SVGIG (reference sequence). Trimming removed 3 bases from V and 10 bases from J, with 28 bases in between.